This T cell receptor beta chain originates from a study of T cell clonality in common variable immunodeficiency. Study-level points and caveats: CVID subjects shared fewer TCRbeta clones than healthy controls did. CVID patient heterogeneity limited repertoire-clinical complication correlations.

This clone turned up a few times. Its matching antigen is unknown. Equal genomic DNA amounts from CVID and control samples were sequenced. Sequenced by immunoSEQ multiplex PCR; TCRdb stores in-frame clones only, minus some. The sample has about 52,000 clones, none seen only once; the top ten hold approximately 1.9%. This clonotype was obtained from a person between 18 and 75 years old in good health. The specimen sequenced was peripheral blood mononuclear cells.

The CDR3 loop is CASSLGQQNSPLHF. CDR3 bases read: TGTGCCAGCAGCCTGGGACAGCAGAATTCACCC. This chain uses TRBV7-3 with TRBJ1-6, with TRBD1 matching 7 bases. Sequencing ends 3 residues short of the CDR3 end; the germline J gene provides the rest. The V and J ends lost 5 bases and 7 bases, in that order; junction bases with no gene match: 5. This CDR3 is built from 14 residues. The germline CDR1 and CDR2 sequences are SGHTA and FQGTGA.